This T cell receptor (beta chain) originates from a study of cytomegalovirus exposure and HLA in healthy donors. As for this clone: No antigen is known for it.

The PCR was carried out with 60 Vbeta primers and 13 Jbeta primers. The repertoire was sequenced with immunoSEQ multiplex PCR; TCRdb's copy has only in-frame clones and lacks some. The sample holds some 190,000 clones, about 83% seen once. Study findings and constraints: TCR beta chain V- and J-gene trimming was linked, in a later analysis, to a missense variant in DCLRE1C. A later analysis reportedly identified an Asian-associated ancestry cluster as carrying fewer N-insertions than the roughly 700-donor mean.

The sample taken for sequencing was PBMCs. This receptor was taken from a man aged 35-49 years in good health and CMV-seropositive.

CDR3 protein: CASSLGGRFTEAFF. CDR3 DNA: TGTGCCAGCAGTTTGGGGGGGCGTTTCACTGAAGCTTTCTTT. This chain joins TRBV28 and TRBJ1-1; possibly TRBD1 for D (6 bases). Germline assignment: CDR1 MDHEN and CDR2 SYDVKM. The CDR3 length is 14 residues. The ends were cut back, 3 bases at V and 4 bases at J, with 12 bases in the middle.